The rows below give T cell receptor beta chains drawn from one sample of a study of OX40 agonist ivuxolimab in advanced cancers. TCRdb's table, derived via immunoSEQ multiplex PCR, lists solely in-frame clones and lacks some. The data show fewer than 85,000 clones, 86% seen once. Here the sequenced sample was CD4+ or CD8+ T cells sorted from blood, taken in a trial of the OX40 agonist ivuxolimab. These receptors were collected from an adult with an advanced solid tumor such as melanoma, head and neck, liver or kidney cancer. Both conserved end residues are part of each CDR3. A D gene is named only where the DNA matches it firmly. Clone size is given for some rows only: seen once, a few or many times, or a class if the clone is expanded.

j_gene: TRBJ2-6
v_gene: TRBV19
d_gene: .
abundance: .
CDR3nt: TGTGCCAGTAGTGTCGCCCCTGACAGGTTTAGGGCCTCTGGGGCCAACGTCCTGACTTTC
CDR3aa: CASSVAPDRFRASGANVLTF

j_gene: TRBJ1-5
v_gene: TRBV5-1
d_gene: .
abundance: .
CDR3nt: TGCGCCAGCAGCTTGGATAGGGGAGGCGATCAGCCCCAGCATTTT
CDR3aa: CASSLDRGGDQPQHF

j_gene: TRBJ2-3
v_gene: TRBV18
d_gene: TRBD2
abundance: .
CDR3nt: TGTGCCAGCTCACCTACATGGCGGGAGGGTGCGGATACGCAGTATTTT
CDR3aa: CASSPTWREGADTQYF

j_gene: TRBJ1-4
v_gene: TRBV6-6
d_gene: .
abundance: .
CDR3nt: TGTGCCAGTTGCGACCGGGACGGGCGGGTTGAAAAACTGTTTTTT
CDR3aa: CASCDRDGRVEKLFF

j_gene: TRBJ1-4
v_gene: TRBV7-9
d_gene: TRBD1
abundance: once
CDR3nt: TGTGCCAGCAGCTGGACAGGGTCTACTAATGAAAAACTGTTTTTT
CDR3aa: CASSWTGSTNEKLFF

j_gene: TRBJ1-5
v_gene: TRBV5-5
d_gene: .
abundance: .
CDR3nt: TGTGCCAGCGGGAATACAAAAGGTGAGCCCCAGCATTTT
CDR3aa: CASGNTKGEPQHF

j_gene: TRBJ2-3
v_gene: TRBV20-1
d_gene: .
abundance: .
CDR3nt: TGCAGAATCCGGGGGGATACGCAGTATTTT
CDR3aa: CRIRGDTQYF

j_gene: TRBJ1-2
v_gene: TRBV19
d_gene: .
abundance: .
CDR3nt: TGTGCCAGTAGTAGCAGTATCCCGGGGGGCTACACCTTC
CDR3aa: CASSSSIPGGYTF

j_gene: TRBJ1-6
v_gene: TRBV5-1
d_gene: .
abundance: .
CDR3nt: TGCGCCAGCAGCTTCGAGCGAGGAGATTCACCCCTCCACTTT
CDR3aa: CASSFERGDSPLHF

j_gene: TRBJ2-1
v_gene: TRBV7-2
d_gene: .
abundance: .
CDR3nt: TGTGCCAGCAGCTTCCCCGGGGCCGTCATGTTCTTC
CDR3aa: CASSFPGAVMFF

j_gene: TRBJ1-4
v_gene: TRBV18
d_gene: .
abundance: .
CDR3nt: TGTGCCAGCTCACAATCCGGGACCCAGAATGAAAAACTGTTTTTT
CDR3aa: CASSQSGTQNEKLFF

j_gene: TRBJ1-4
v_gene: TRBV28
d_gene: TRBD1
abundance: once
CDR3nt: TGTGCCAGTACCCCCGGGACAGCTAATGAAAAACTGTTTTTT
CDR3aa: CASTPGTANEKLFF

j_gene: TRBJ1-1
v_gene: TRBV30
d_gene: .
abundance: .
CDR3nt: TGTGCCTGGAGAAGAAACTCGTGGTCGGCCTTTGGGGATTTCTTT
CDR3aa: CAWRRNSWSAFGDFF

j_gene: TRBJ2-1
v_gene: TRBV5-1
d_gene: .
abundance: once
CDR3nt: TGCGCCAGCAGCTTGCTTGAGTCCTACAATGAGCAGTTCTTC
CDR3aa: CASSLLESYNEQFF

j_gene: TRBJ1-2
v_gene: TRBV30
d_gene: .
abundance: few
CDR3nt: TGTGCCCAGAGGGGCAGGGCGAGCTATGGCTACACCTTC
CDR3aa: CAQRGRASYGYTF

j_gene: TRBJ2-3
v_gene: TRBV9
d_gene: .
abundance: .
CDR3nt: TGTGCCAGCAGCGTCCGGACTGGGCTCAGCTCAGATACGCAGTATTTT
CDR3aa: CASSVRTGLSSDTQYF

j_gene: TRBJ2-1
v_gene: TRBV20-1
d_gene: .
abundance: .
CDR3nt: TGCAGTCCAACCGGCAATGAGCAGTTCTTC
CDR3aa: CSPTGNEQFF

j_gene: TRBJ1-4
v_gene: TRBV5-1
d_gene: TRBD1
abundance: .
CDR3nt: TGCGCCAGCAGCTTACAGGGGGGAGCTAATGAAAAACTGTTTTTT
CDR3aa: CASSLQGGANEKLFF

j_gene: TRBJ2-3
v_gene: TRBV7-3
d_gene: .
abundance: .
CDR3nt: TGTGCCAGCAGCTTACAGCAGGGCCGCCCAGATACGCAGTATTTT
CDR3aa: CASSLQQGRPDTQYF

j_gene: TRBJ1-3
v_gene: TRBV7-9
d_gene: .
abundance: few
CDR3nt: TGTGCCAGCAGCTTAGTTACAGGGAAGGGAAACACCATATATTTT
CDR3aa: CASSLVTGKGNTIYF

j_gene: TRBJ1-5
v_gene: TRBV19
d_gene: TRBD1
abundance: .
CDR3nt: TGTGCCAGTAGTATCGCAACAGGGGGACAGCCCCAGCATTTT
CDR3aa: CASSIATGGQPQHF

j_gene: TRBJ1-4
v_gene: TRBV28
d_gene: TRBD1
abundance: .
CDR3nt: TGTGCCAGCGGATTAAAAAGGACAGGCGCCGCAAAACTGTTTTTT
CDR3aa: CASGLKRTGAAKLFF

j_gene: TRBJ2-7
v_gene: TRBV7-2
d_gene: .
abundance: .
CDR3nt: TGTGCCAGCAGCTATACAGGCTACGAGCAGTACTTC
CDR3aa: CASSYTGYEQYF

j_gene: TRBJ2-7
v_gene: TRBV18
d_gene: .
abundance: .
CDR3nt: TGTGCCAGCTCACCATCTAGGCGTCGGGAGTTCGACGAGCAGTACTTC
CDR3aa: CASSPSRRREFDEQYF

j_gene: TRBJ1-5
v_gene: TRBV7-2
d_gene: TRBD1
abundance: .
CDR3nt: TGTGCCAGCAGAAAAGACAGGGCCCCCAATCAGCCCCAGCATTTT
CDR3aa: CASRKDRAPNQPQHF

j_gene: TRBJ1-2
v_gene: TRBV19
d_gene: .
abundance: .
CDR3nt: TGTGCCAGTAGTCCCGGACGGGGCCTAGGGGCCTATGGCTACACCTTC
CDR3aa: CASSPGRGLGAYGYTF

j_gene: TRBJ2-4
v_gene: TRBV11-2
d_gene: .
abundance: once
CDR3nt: TGTGCCAGCAGCTTATCCTACCCCGGCGAGGGGGCCAAAAACATTCAGTACTTC
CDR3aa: CASSLSYPGEGAKNIQYF

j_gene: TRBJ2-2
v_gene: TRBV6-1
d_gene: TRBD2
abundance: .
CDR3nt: TGTGCCAGCAGTGAAATAGGGAATCGGAGACTAGCGGGAAACACCGGGGAGCTGTTTTTT
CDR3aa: CASSEIGNRRLAGNTGELFF

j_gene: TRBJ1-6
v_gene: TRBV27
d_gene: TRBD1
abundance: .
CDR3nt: TGTGCCAGCAGTCATGGACAGGGGCAGTACTATAATTCACCCCTCCACTTT
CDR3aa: CASSHGQGQYYNSPLHF

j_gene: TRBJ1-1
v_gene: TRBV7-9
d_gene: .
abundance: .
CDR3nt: TGTGCCAGCAACTCAGGGACTTGGGGCACTGAAGCTTTCTTT
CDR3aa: CASNSGTWGTEAFF

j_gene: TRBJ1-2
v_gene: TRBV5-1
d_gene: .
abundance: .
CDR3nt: TGCGCCAGCAGCTCCACTCTGGGGGACCCGGGAGGCTACACCTTC
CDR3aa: CASSSTLGDPGGYTF

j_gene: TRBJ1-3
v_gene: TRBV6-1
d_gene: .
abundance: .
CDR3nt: TGTGCCAGCAGTGAACCTGGGTGGGGCAGTTTGAGAACCATATATTTT
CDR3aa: CASSEPGWGSLRTIYF

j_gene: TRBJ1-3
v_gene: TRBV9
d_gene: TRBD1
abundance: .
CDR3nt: TGTGCCAGCAGCGTAGCCCCGCTGACAGGGGCTGGAAACACCATATATTTT
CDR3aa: CASSVAPLTGAGNTIYF

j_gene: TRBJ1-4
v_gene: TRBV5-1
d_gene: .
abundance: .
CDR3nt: TGCGCCAGCAGCTTGGGGGGGCCAGGTGAAAAACTGTTTTTT
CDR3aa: CASSLGGPGEKLFF

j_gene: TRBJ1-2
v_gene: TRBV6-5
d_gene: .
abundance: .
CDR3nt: TGTGCCAGCAGTTACTTAGATTTGGGCCAGTATGGCTACACCTTC
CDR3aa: CASSYLDLGQYGYTF

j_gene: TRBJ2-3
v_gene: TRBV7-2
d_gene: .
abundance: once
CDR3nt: TGTGCCAGCAGCTTACTAGCGTTGTCTAGCACAGATACGCAGTATTTT
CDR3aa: CASSLLALSSTDTQYF

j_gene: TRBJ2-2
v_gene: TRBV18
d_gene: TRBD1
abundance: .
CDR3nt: TGTGCCAGCCAGTGGACAGGGTACGCCGGGGAGCTGTTTTTT
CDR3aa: CASQWTGYAGELFF

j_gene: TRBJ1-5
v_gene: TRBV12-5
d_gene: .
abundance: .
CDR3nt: TGTGCTAGTGCTAGGGAGGGTCCAAACCAGCCCCAGCATTTT
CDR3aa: CASAREGPNQPQHF

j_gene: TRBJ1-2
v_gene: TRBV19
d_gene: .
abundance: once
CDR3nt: TGTGCCAGTAGTATCCGGGCCGATCGTTATGGCTACACCTTC
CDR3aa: CASSIRADRYGYTF

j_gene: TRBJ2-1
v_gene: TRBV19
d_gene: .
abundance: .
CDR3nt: TGTGCCAGTAGTATAAAGGGACTTAGCGGAAATGAGCAGTTCTTC
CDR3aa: CASSIKGLSGNEQFF

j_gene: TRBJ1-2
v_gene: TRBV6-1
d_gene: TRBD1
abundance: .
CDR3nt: TGTGCCAGCCTTACATCGACAGGGAACTATGGCTACACCTTC
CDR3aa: CASLTSTGNYGYTF

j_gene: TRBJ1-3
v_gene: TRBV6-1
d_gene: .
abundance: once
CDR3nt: TGTGCCAGCATGGCTCTGAGCACTGGAAACACCATATATTTT
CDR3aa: CASMALSTGNTIYF

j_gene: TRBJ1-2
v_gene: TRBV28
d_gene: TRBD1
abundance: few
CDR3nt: TGTGCCAGCAGTACAGGGGTGGCTAACTATGGCTACACCTTC
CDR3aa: CASSTGVANYGYTF

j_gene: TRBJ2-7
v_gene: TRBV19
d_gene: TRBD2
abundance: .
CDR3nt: TGTGCCAGTAGTATTAATAGCGGGGCGGCCTACGAGCAGTACTTC
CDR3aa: CASSINSGAAYEQYF

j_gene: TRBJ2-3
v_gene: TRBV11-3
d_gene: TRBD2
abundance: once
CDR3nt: TGTGCCAGCAGCTTGGGACCTATGCGGACTAGCGGTTGCACAGATACGCAGTATTTT
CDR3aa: CASSLGPMRTSGCTDTQYF

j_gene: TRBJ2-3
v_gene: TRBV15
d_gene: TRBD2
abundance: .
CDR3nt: TGTGCCACCAGCAGGGGGACTAGCCCCCCGTACACAGATACGCAGTATTTT
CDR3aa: CATSRGTSPPYTDTQYF

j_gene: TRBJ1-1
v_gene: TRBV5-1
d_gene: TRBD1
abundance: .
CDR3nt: TGCGCCAGCAGCCCGGCCGGGACAGGGCTGAACACTGAAGCTTTCTTT
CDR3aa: CASSPAGTGLNTEAFF

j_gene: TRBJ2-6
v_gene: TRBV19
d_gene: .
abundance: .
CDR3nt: TGTGCCAGTAGTACCAGAGGGGGTAGCGCCCTCTCTGGGGCCAACGTCCTGACTTTC
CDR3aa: CASSTRGGSALSGANVLTF

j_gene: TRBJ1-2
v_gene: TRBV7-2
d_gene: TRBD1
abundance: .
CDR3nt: TGTGCCAGCAGCCGTCCCGGGACAGGGAACTATGGCTACACCTTC
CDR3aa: CASSRPGTGNYGYTF

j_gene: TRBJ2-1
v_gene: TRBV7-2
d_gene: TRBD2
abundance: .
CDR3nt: TGTGCCAGCAGCCCCGGGGGGGCGGGGGCCGGTGGTGAGCAGTTCTTC
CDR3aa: CASSPGGAGAGGEQFF

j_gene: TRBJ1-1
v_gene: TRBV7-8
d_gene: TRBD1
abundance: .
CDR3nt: TGTGCCAGCAGCTTAGAAGCAGGGGGCTTGAACACTGAAGCTTTCTTT
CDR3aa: CASSLEAGGLNTEAFF